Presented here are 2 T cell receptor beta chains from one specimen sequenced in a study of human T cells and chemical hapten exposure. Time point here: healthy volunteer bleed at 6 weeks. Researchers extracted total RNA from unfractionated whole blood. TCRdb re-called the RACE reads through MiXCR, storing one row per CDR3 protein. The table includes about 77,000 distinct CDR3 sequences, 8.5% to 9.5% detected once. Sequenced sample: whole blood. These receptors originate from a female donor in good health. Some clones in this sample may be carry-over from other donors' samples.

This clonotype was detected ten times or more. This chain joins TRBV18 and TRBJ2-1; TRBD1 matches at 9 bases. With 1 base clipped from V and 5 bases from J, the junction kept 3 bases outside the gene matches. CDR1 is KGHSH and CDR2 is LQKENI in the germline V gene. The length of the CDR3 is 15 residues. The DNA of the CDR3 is TGTGCCAGCTCACCACTTAGGACAGGGGACAATGAGCAGTTCTTC. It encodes CASSPLRTGDNEQFF.

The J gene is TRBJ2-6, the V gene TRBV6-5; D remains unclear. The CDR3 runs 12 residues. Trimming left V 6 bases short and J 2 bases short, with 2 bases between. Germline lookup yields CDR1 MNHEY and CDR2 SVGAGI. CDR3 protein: CASRAGANVLTF. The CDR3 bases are TGTGCCAGCAGGGCTGGGGCCAACGTCCTGACTTTC.